This entry describes one T cell receptor beta chain. Original analysis: For nucleated cells, counts were estimated from reference gene primer amplification. The assay was immunoSEQ multiplex PCR, and TCRdb's table has in-frame clones only and misses some. Clone size and V and J calls were adopted from that table, with D and trimming inferred from the DNA. The table has roughly 150,000 clones, 78% seen once; the top ten hold 6%. Germline lookup yields CDR1 MNHEY and CDR2 SMNVEV (reference sequence). The V gene lost 5 bases and the J gene lost 5 bases, with 15 bases spanning the gap. This CDR3 comprises 14 residues. This specimen belongs to a study of blood T cell repertoires in COVID-19.

Sequencing input: PBMCs or T cells enriched from blood (not recorded which). The source of this sequence is a woman aged 50 to 65 who had recovered from COVID-19. This chain joins TRBV27 and TRBJ1-1; D may be TRBD1 (6 bases). Here the CDR3 reads CASSGGQLGTEAFF. For the CDR3, the DNA is TGTGCCAGCAGTGGTGGACAGTTGGGTACTGAAGCTTTCTTT.